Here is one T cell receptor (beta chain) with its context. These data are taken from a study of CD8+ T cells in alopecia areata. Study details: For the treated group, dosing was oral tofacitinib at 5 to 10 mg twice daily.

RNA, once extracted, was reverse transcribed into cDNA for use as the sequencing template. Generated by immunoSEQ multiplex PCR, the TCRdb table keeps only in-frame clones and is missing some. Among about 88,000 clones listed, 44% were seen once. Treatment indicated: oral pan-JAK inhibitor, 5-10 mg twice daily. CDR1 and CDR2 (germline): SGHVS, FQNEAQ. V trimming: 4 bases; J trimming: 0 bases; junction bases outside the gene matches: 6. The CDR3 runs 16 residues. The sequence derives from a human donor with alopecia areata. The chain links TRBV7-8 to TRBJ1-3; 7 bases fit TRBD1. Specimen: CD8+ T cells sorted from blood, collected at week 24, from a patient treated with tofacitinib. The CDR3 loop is CASSSGQYYSGNTIYF. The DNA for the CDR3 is TGTGCCAGCAGCTCGGGACAGTACTACTCTGGAAACACCATATATTTT.